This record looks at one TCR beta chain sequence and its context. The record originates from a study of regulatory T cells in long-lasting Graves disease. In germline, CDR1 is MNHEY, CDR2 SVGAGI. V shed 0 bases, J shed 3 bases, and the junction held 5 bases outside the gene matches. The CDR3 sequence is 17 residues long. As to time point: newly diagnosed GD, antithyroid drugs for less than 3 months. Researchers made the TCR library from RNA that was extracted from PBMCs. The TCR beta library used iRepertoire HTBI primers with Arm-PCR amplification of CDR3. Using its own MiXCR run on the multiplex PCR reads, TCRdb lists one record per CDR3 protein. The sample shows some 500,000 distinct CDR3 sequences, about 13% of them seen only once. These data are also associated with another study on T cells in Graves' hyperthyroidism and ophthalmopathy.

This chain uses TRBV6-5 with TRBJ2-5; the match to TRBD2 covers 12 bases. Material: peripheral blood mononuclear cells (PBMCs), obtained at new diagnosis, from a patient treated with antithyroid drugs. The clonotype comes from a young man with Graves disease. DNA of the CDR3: TGTGCCAGCAGTTACTCTAGGACTAGCGGGACAAAAGAGACCCAGTACTTC. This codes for CASSYSRTSGTKETQYF.